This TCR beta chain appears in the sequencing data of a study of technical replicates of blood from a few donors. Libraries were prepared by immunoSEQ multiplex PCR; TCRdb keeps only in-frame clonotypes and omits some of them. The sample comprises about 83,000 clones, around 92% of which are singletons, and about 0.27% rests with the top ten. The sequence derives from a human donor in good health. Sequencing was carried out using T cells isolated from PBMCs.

The DNA of the CDR3 is TGTGCCAGCAGCCCGGTATATGGACAGGAGGGACCCGGGGAGCTGTTTTTT. The encoded protein is CASSPVYGQEGPGELFF. The V gene is TRBV7-9, the J gene TRBJ2-2; TRBD1 is a possible D gene (7 bases). Trimming left V 5 bases short and J 6 bases short, with 22 bases between. Germline V gene data show CDR1 as SEHNR and CDR2 as FQNEAQ (reference sequence). The length of the CDR3 is 17 residues.